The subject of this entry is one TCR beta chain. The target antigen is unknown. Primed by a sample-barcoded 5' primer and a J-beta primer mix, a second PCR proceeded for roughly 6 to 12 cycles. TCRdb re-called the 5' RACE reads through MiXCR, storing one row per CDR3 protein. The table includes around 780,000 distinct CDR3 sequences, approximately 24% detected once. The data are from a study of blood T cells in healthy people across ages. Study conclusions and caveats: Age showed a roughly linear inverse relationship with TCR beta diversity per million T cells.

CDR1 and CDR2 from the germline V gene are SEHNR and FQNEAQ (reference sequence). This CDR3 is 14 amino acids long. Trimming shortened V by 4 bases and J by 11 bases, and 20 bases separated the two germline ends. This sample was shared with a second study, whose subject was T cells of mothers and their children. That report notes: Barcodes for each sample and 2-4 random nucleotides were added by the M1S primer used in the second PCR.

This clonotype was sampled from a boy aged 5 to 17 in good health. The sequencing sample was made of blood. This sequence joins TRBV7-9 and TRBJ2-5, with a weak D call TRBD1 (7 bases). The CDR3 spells CASSWGQGGYEQYF. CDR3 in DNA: TGTGCCAGCAGCTGGGGGCAGGGGGGCTATGAGCAGTACTTC.